This T cell receptor beta chain was captured in a study of T cell responses to AZD1222 COVID-19 vaccine. About the study: Investigators merged groups given second doses at roughly 4 or roughly 12 weeks. Overall study results and limits: Repertoires in all cases were sampled only once the peak T cell response had passed. Compared with day 0, the breadth and depth of the Spike-specific TCR repertoire rose significantly after two doses of AZD1222.

On this clone itself: Its specificity is unknown.

Some clones are missing from TCRdb's copy, which holds only in-frame ones; the method was immunoSEQ multiplex PCR. The table includes over 90,000 clones, less than 95% detected once. The CDR3 spans 14 residues. Trimming pared 0 bases from V and 6 bases from J, leaving 11 bases between. Germline V CDR1 and CDR2: LNHNV, YYDKDF (reference sequence). The material sequenced was peripheral blood, taken on day 0 of AZD1222 vaccination. The receptor comes from an adult in good health. V and J are TRBV15 and TRBJ1-2, with D perhaps matching TRBD1 (6 bases). The DNA of the CDR3 is TGTGCCACCAGCAGAGATCAGGGGTTCCATGGCTACACCTTC. Its protein is CATSRDQGFHGYTF.